The text below deals with one T cell receptor beta chain. The data were taken from a study of blood T cell repertoires in COVID-19. Study background: Italy, Spain and the United States were the sources of the convalescent and acute COVID-19 samples.

Sequencing was performed with immunoSEQ multiplex PCR; in TCRdb, only in-frame clones are kept and a portion is missing. The repertoire includes under 110,000 clones, less than 85% of them detected once, and 11% to 15% sits in the top ten. Sequencing used peripheral blood. The TCR comes from a woman aged 55-75 years with acute or convalescent COVID-19.

CDR3 DNA sequence: TGTGCCAGCGCAGTGTTTCCCGAGCGAGGCTACACCTTC. Its translation: CASAVFPERGYTF. This rearrangement joins TRBV28 to TRBJ1-2; D not resolved. Germline assignment: CDR1 MDHEN and CDR2 SYDVKM. With 8 bases removed from V and 8 bases from J, the gap between germline ends came to 18 bases. CDR3 length: 13 residues.